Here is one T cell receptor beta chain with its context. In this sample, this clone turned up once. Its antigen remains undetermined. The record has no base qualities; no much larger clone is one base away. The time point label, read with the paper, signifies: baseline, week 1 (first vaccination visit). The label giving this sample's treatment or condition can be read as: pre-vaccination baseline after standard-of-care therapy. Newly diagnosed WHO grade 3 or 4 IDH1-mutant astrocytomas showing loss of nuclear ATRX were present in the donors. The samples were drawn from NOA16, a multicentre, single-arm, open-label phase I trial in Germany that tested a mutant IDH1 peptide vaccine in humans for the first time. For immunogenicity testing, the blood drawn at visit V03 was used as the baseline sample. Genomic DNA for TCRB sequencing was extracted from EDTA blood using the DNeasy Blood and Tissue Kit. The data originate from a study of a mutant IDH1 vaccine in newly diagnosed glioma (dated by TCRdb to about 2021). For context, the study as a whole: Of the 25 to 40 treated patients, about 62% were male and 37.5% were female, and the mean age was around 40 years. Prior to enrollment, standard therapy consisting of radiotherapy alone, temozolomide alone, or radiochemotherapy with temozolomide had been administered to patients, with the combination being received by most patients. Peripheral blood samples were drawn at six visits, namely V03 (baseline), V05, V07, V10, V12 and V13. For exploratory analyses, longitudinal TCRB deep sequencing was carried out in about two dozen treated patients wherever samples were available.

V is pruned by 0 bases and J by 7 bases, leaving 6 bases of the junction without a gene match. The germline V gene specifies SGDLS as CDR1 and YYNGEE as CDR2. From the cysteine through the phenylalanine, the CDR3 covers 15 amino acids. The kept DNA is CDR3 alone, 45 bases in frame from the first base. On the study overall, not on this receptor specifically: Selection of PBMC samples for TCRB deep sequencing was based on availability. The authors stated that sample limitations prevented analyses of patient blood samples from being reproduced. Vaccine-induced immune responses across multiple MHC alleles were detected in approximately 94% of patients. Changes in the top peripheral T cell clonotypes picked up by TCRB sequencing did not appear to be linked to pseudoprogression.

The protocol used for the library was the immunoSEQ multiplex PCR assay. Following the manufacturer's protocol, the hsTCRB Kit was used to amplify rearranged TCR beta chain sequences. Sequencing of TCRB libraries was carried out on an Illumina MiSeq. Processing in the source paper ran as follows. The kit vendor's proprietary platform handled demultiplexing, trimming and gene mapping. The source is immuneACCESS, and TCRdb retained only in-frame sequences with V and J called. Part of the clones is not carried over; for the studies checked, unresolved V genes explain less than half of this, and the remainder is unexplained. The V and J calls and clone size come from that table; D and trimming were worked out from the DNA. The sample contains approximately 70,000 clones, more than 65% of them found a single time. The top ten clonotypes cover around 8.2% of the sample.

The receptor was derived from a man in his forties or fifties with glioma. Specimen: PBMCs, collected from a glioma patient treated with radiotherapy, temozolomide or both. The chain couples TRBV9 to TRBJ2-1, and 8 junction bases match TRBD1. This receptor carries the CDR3 CASSVGTGLGNEQFF. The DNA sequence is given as TGTGCCAGCAGCGTAGGGACAGGGCTAGGGAATGAGCAGTTCTTC.